A selection of T cell receptor beta chains follows, all from one sample in a study of OX40 agonist ivuxolimab in advanced cancers. Sequenced by immunoSEQ multiplex PCR; TCRdb stores in-frame clones only, minus some. The sample shows approximately 58,000 clones, about 85% of them seen only once. Specimen: CD4+ or CD8+ T cells sorted from blood, collected in a trial of the OX40 agonist ivuxolimab. The receptors were sampled from an adult with an advanced solid tumor such as melanoma, head and neck, liver or kidney cancer. Both conserved end residues are part of each CDR3. D genes are given only for firm matches. Size is omitted from some rows. Given values are once, few, many or a class for expanded clones.

d_gene: -
v_gene: TRBV28
j_gene: TRBJ2-1
abundance: -
CDR3aa: CASSFGGFISYNEQFF
CDR3nt: TGTGCCAGCAGTTTTGGCGGATTCATCTCCTACAATGAGCAGTTCTTC

d_gene: -
v_gene: TRBV4-2
j_gene: TRBJ2-7
abundance: -
CDR3aa: CASSHIRVPESNEQYF
CDR3nt: TGTGCCAGCAGCCATATCCGGGTCCCGGAGAGCAACGAGCAGTACTTC

d_gene: -
v_gene: TRBV4-2
j_gene: TRBJ1-1
abundance: few
CDR3aa: CASSLGSGGPEAFF
CDR3nt: TGTGCCAGCAGCCTTGGGAGCGGGGGCCCTGAAGCTTTCTTT

d_gene: -
v_gene: TRBV7-8
j_gene: TRBJ2-3
abundance: -
CDR3aa: CASSLGWGDTQYF
CDR3nt: TGTGCCAGCAGCTTAGGGTGGGGAGATACGCAGTATTTT

d_gene: TRBD2
v_gene: TRBV4-3
j_gene: TRBJ2-7
abundance: -
CDR3aa: CASSLGSGGAYEQYF
CDR3nt: TGCGCCAGCAGCTTAGGCTCGGGAGGGGCCTACGAGCAGTACTTC

d_gene: TRBD1
v_gene: TRBV11-1
j_gene: TRBJ1-2
abundance: -
CDR3aa: CASSHPGGGGYTF
CDR3nt: TGTGCCAGCAGCCACCCAGGGGGCGGTGGCTACACCTTC

d_gene: -
v_gene: TRBV7-9
j_gene: TRBJ2-7
abundance: -
CDR3aa: CASSSRRGRSSYEQYF
CDR3nt: TGTGCCAGCAGCTCTCGCCGGGGCCGGTCGAGCTACGAGCAGTACTTC

d_gene: -
v_gene: TRBV7-2
j_gene: TRBJ2-5
abundance: -
CDR3aa: CASSPWGQETQYF
CDR3nt: TGTGCCAGCAGCCCCTGGGGACAAGAGACCCAGTACTTC

d_gene: -
v_gene: TRBV5-1
j_gene: TRBJ2-7
abundance: -
CDR3aa: CASSLVAGYEQYF
CDR3nt: TGCGCCAGCAGCTTGGTGGCGGGCTACGAGCAGTACTTC

d_gene: TRBD1
v_gene: TRBV29-1
j_gene: TRBJ1-2
abundance: -
CDR3aa: CSVGGTVNYGYTF
CDR3nt: TGCAGCGTAGGAGGGACAGTTAACTATGGCTACACCTTC

d_gene: TRBD1
v_gene: TRBV2
j_gene: TRBJ2-7
abundance: -
CDR3aa: CAIKTGGDYEQYF
CDR3nt: TGTGCCATTAAGACAGGGGGCGACTACGAGCAGTACTTC

d_gene: -
v_gene: TRBV20-1
j_gene: TRBJ2-5
abundance: -
CDR3aa: CSAWRGETQYF
CDR3nt: TGCAGTGCTTGGAGGGGGGAGACCCAGTACTTC

d_gene: TRBD2
v_gene: TRBV7-2
j_gene: TRBJ2-3
abundance: -
CDR3aa: CASSQTSARVSDTQYF
CDR3nt: TGTGCCAGCAGCCAGACTAGCGCCCGGGTTTCAGATACGCAGTATTTT

d_gene: -
v_gene: TRBV7-8
j_gene: TRBJ1-5
abundance: -
CDR3aa: CASSWRESNQPQHF
CDR3nt: TGTGCCAGCAGTTGGCGGGAGAGCAATCAGCCCCAGCATTTT

d_gene: -
v_gene: TRBV15
j_gene: TRBJ2-7
abundance: -
CDR3aa: CATSRERTGGAHEQYF
CDR3nt: TGTGCCACCAGCAGAGAGCGAACAGGGGGGGCCCACGAGCAGTACTTC

d_gene: -
v_gene: TRBV28
j_gene: TRBJ1-1
abundance: -
CDR3aa: CASSPSQGLGTLWDTEAFF
CDR3nt: TGTGCCAGCAGTCCCTCCCAGGGGCTAGGGACCCTCTGGGACACTGAAGCTTTCTTT

d_gene: -
v_gene: TRBV6-1
j_gene: TRBJ1-1
abundance: -
CDR3aa: CASRKTTREPLEAFF
CDR3nt: TGTGCCAGCAGAAAAACTACCCGGGAGCCCCTTGAAGCTTTCTTT

d_gene: -
v_gene: TRBV28
j_gene: TRBJ2-3
abundance: -
CDR3aa: CASSLPVGGSTDTQYF
CDR3nt: TGTGCCAGCAGTCTTCCAGTCGGGGGCAGCACAGATACGCAGTATTTT

d_gene: -
v_gene: TRBV28
j_gene: TRBJ1-1
abundance: -
CDR3aa: CASRSRTPMNTEAFF
CDR3nt: TGTGCCAGCAGGTCCAGGACGCCCATGAACACTGAAGCTTTCTTT

d_gene: TRBD2
v_gene: TRBV4-2
j_gene: TRBJ2-3
abundance: -
CDR3aa: CASSRSGLVTDTQYF
CDR3nt: TGTGCCAGCAGCCGTTCGGGACTAGTGACAGATACGCAGTATTTT

d_gene: -
v_gene: TRBV6-6
j_gene: TRBJ1-4
abundance: -
CDR3aa: CASSGGGEKLFF
CDR3nt: TGTGCCTCGTCCGGGGGTGGAGAAAAACTGTTTTTT

d_gene: -
v_gene: TRBV18
j_gene: TRBJ2-6
abundance: -
CDR3aa: CASSLPEYSGANVLTF
CDR3nt: TGTGCCAGCTCGCTACCTGAGTACTCTGGGGCCAACGTCCTGACTTTC

d_gene: -
v_gene: TRBV2
j_gene: TRBJ2-3
abundance: -
CDR3aa: CASVTGGSTDTQYF
CDR3nt: TGTGCCAGCGTAACAGGCGGTAGCACAGATACGCAGTATTTT

d_gene: -
v_gene: TRBV25-1
j_gene: TRBJ2-1
abundance: -
CDR3aa: CASTSYGRYNEQFF
CDR3nt: TGTGCCAGCACATCTTACGGACGCTACAATGAGCAGTTCTTC

d_gene: -
v_gene: TRBV7-2
j_gene: TRBJ2-5
abundance: -
CDR3aa: CASSLEPAQETQYF
CDR3nt: TGTGCCAGCAGCTTAGAACCGGCCCAAGAGACCCAGTACTTC

d_gene: -
v_gene: TRBV6-5
j_gene: TRBJ1-2
abundance: -
CDR3aa: CASRWADYGYTF
CDR3nt: TGTGCCAGCAGATGGGCCGACTATGGCTACACCTTC

d_gene: TRBD1
v_gene: TRBV7-9
j_gene: TRBJ2-6
abundance: -
CDR3aa: CASSFGHRGNSGANVLTF
CDR3nt: TGTGCCAGCAGCTTTGGACACAGGGGGAACTCTGGGGCCAACGTCCTGACTTTC

d_gene: -
v_gene: TRBV19
j_gene: TRBJ2-3
abundance: -
CDR3aa: CASTSERDTQYF
CDR3nt: TGTGCGTCTACTAGTGAGAGGGATACGCAGTATTTT

d_gene: TRBD1
v_gene: TRBV5-4
j_gene: TRBJ1-2
abundance: -
CDR3aa: CASSATGTGDYGYTF
CDR3nt: TGTGCCAGCAGCGCCACCGGGACAGGAGACTATGGCTACACCTTC

d_gene: -
v_gene: TRBV29-1
j_gene: TRBJ2-6
abundance: -
CDR3aa: CSVGGVGANVLTF
CDR3nt: TGCAGCGTTGGCGGGGTTGGGGCCAACGTCCTGACTTTC

d_gene: -
v_gene: TRBV28
j_gene: TRBJ2-3
abundance: -
CDR3aa: CASSLPGGTDTQYF
CDR3nt: TGTGCCAGCAGTTTGCCAGGAGGCACAGATACGCAGTATTTT

d_gene: TRBD2
v_gene: TRBV5-4
j_gene: TRBJ2-1
abundance: once
CDR3aa: CASSGQGLAGHNEQFF
CDR3nt: TGTGCCAGCAGCGGACAGGGACTAGCGGGACACAATGAGCAGTTCTTC

d_gene: TRBD1
v_gene: TRBV18
j_gene: TRBJ1-5
abundance: -
CDR3aa: CASSRGQGGQPQHF
CDR3nt: TGTGCCAGCTCACGAGGACAGGGTGGTCAGCCCCAGCATTTT

d_gene: -
v_gene: TRBV29-1
j_gene: TRBJ2-2
abundance: -
CDR3aa: CSVGGTGELFF
CDR3nt: TGCAGCGTTGGTGGTACCGGGGAGCTGTTTTTT

d_gene: -
v_gene: TRBV7-2
j_gene: TRBJ2-7
abundance: -
CDR3aa: CASSRRGRGNEQYF
CDR3nt: TGTGCCAGCAGCCGGAGGGGCAGGGGCAACGAGCAGTACTTC

d_gene: TRBD2
v_gene: TRBV5-4
j_gene: TRBJ2-7
abundance: -
CDR3aa: CASSLTSGSNEQYF
CDR3nt: TGTGCCAGCAGCTTGACTAGCGGGAGCAACGAGCAGTACTTC

d_gene: -
v_gene: TRBV10-3
j_gene: TRBJ1-1
abundance: -
CDR3aa: CAISVRIADTEAFF
CDR3nt: TGTGCCATCAGTGTACGAATAGCGGACACTGAAGCTTTCTTT

d_gene: -
v_gene: TRBV5-3
j_gene: TRBJ2-5
abundance: -
CDR3aa: CARSLFPEETQYF
CDR3nt: TGTGCCAGAAGCTTGTTCCCGGAGGAGACCCAGTACTTC

d_gene: -
v_gene: TRBV7-3
j_gene: TRBJ2-2
abundance: -
CDR3aa: CASSPERAAGELFF
CDR3nt: TGTGCCAGCAGCCCAGAACGGGCAGCCGGGGAGCTGTTTTTT

d_gene: TRBD1
v_gene: TRBV2
j_gene: TRBJ1-5
abundance: -
CDR3aa: CASSRDRDQPQHF
CDR3nt: TGTGCCAGCAGCCGGGACAGGGACCAGCCCCAGCATTTT

d_gene: TRBD1
v_gene: TRBV11-2
j_gene: TRBJ2-7
abundance: -
CDR3aa: CASSLGGQGFHEQYF
CDR3nt: TGTGCCAGCAGCTTAGGGGGACAGGGGTTCCACGAGCAGTACTTC

d_gene: -
v_gene: TRBV27
j_gene: TRBJ2-7
abundance: -
CDR3aa: CASSPSRFYEQYF
CDR3nt: TGTGCCAGCAGTCCCTCCCGCTTCTACGAGCAGTACTTC

d_gene: -
v_gene: TRBV7-9
j_gene: TRBJ1-1
abundance: -
CDR3aa: CASSLNPAAITEAFF
CDR3nt: TGTGCCAGCAGCTTAAATCCCGCAGCGATCACTGAAGCTTTCTTT

d_gene: -
v_gene: TRBV6-6
j_gene: TRBJ1-5
abundance: -
CDR3aa: CASTDFQPQHF
CDR3nt: TGTGCCAGCACCGACTTTCAGCCCCAGCATTTT

d_gene: -
v_gene: TRBV7-2
j_gene: TRBJ2-6
abundance: -
CDR3aa: CASSSVLSGANVLTF
CDR3nt: TGTGCCAGCAGCTCCGTATTGAGTGGGGCCAACGTCCTGACTTTC

d_gene: -
v_gene: TRBV7-3
j_gene: TRBJ2-5
abundance: once
CDR3aa: CASSLTRQETQYF
CDR3nt: TGTGCCAGCAGCTTAACCAGGCAAGAGACCCAGTACTTC

d_gene: TRBD2
v_gene: TRBV4-2
j_gene: TRBJ2-3
abundance: once
CDR3aa: CASSRASGDITQYF
CDR3nt: TGTGCCAGCAGCAGGGCTAGCGGAGATATTACGCAGTATTTT

d_gene: -
v_gene: TRBV7-2
j_gene: TRBJ2-1
abundance: -
CDR3aa: CASSSASVQFF
CDR3nt: TGTGCCAGCAGCTCAGCTAGCGTACAGTTCTTC

d_gene: TRBD2
v_gene: TRBV11-2
j_gene: TRBJ2-1
abundance: few
CDR3aa: CASSFPGLAGVNEQFF
CDR3nt: TGTGCCAGCAGCTTTCCGGGACTAGCGGGAGTGAATGAGCAGTTCTTC

d_gene: -
v_gene: TRBV7-3
j_gene: TRBJ2-3
abundance: -
CDR3aa: CASSFRGLGDTQYF
CDR3nt: TGTGCCAGCAGCTTCCGGGGGCTGGGAGATACGCAGTATTTT

d_gene: TRBD2
v_gene: TRBV5-1
j_gene: TRBJ2-3
abundance: -
CDR3aa: CASSFEAGTFNTQYF
CDR3nt: TGCGCCAGCAGCTTCGAAGCGGGAACTTTTAATACGCAGTATTTT

d_gene: -
v_gene: TRBV5-4
j_gene: TRBJ2-5
abundance: -
CDR3aa: CASSPRNLGGETQYF
CDR3nt: TGTGCCAGCAGCCCTAGGAACCTGGGCGGAGAGACCCAGTACTTC

d_gene: -
v_gene: TRBV15
j_gene: TRBJ2-5
abundance: -
CDR3aa: CATSLYQETQYF
CDR3nt: TGTGCCACCAGCTTGTACCAAGAGACCCAGTACTTC

d_gene: -
v_gene: TRBV6-6
j_gene: TRBJ2-7
abundance: -
CDR3aa: CASSYSWEQYF
CDR3nt: TGTGCCAGCAGTTACTCTTGGGAGCAGTACTTC

d_gene: TRBD1
v_gene: TRBV6-5
j_gene: TRBJ1-4
abundance: medium-sized
CDR3aa: CASKPRGPSNEKLFF
CDR3nt: TGTGCCAGCAAGCCCAGGGGGCCATCTAATGAAAAACTGTTTTTT